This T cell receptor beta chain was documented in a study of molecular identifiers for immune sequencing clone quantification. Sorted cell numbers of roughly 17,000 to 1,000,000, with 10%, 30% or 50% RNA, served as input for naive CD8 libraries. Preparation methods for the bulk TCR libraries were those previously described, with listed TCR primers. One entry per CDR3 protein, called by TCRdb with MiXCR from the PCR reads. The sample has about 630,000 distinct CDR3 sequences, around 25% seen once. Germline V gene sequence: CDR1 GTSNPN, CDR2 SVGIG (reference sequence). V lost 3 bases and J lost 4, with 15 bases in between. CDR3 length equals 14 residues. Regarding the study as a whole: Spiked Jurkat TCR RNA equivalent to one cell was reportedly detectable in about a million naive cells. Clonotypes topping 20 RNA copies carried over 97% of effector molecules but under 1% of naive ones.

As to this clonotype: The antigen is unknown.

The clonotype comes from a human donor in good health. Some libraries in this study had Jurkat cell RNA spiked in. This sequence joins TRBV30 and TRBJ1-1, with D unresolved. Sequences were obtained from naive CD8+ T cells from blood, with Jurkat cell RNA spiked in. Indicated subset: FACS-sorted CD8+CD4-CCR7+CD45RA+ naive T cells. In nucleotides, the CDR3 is TGTGCCTGGAGCGGCATAGGGATCGGCACTGAAGCTTTCTTT. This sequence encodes CAWSGIGIGTEAFF.